This T cell receptor (beta chain) was recovered during a study of CD8+ T cells in alopecia areata. Study-level findings and limits: Mice gave a clearer picture of TCR sharing than patients did, possibly for HLA-related reasons. Normal skin's resident alphabeta T cells are also sequenced in scalp samples.

Extracted from the samples, RNA was reverse transcribed into cDNA to serve as the sequencing template. Libraries were prepared by immunoSEQ multiplex PCR; TCRdb keeps only in-frame clonotypes and omits some of them. Seen here are 120,000 to 150,000 clones, less than 65% observed once, and the top ten hold less than 40%. The sorting of PBMCs gave CD4+ and CD8+ T cells. J was trimmed by 2 bases and V by 4 bases; bases with no gene match: 5. Germline V gene sequence: CDR1 SEHNR, CDR2 FQNEAQ (reference sequence). CDR3 length: 14 amino acids. Regarding this clone: Antigen specificity is unknown.

The origin of this receptor is a human donor in good health. V is TRBV7-9 and J is TRBJ2-7; 7 nucleotides match TRBD1. Source material: CD8+ T cells sorted from blood. The CDR3 DNA follows: TGTGCCAGCAGCTACCGGGACAGTCCCTACGAGCAGTACTTC. It codes for CASSYRDSPYEQYF.